This is a list of T cell receptor beta chains from one sample in a study of blood T cell repertoires in COVID-19. Sequenced by immunoSEQ multiplex PCR; TCRdb stores in-frame clones only, minus some. Of about 670,000 clones listed, around 90% were seen once; the top ten hold roughly 0.26%. The specimen sequenced was peripheral blood. These TCRs come from a woman between 18 and 30 years old with acute or convalescent COVID-19. Both conserved end residues are part of each CDR3. The D gene is left open where the match is weak.

V	D	J	CDR3	DNA
TRBV6-5	NA	TRBJ1-2	CASSYSGLVLFGYTF	TGTGCCAGCAGTTACTCGGGCCTCGTCCTTTTTGGCTACACCTTC
TRBV5-5	TRBD1	TRBJ1-2	CASSPTGTGFIDGYTF	TGTGCCAGCAGCCCTACGGGGACAGGGTTTATAGATGGCTACACCTTC
TRBV7-9	NA	TRBJ1-1	CASSSSDRLGPLF	TGTGCCAGCAGCTCCTCCGACAGGCTCGGTCCCCTCTTT
TRBV7-8	TRBD1	TRBJ2-6	CASSSTGLNSGANVLTF	TGTGCCAGCAGCTCGACAGGGCTGAACTCTGGGGCCAACGTCCTGACTTTC
TRBV25-1	NA	TRBJ2-3	CASSGVAHTDTQYF	TGTGCCAGCAGTGGGGTAGCGCACACAGATACGCAGTATTTT
TRBV4-1	TRBD1	TRBJ2-1	CASSQEGRGRVEQFF	TGCGCCAGCAGCCAAGAGGGCAGGGGGCGGGTTGAGCAGTTCTTC
TRBV9	TRBD2	TRBJ2-2	CASGSSSGVNTGELFF	TGTGCCAGCGGCTCCTCTAGCGGAGTGAACACCGGGGAGCTGTTTTTT
TRBV5-1	TRBD1	TRBJ1-2	CASSFGTGRGYGYTF	TGCGCCAGCAGCTTTGGGACAGGGAGGGGGTATGGCTACACCTTC
TRBV25-1	TRBD1	TRBJ1-2	CASSENQGATSGYTF	TGTGCCAGCAGTGAGAACCAGGGGGCAACGTCTGGCTACACCTTC
TRBV6-5	TRBD1	TRBJ2-7	CASSYPGGYEQYF	TGTGCCAGCAGTTATCCAGGGGGCTACGAGCAGTACTTC